The 31 T cell receptor beta chains presented below share a single source sample, sequenced in a study of cytomegalovirus exposure and HLA in healthy donors (dated by TCRdb to about 2017). Library generation was performed with the immunoSEQ multiplex PCR assay. The multiplex PCR relied on a mix of 60 forward primers for TCR Vbeta segments and 13 reverse primers for TCR Jbeta segments. TCRdb limited this immuneACCESS table to in-frame rearrangements with V and J called. A share of clones is missing; checked studies link under half to unresolved V genes, and the rest is unexplained. The sample table holds 90,000 to 110,000 clones, of which roughly 15% were seen once. Of the sample, 0.83% is held by the ten largest clones. Sequencing was done on a sample of PBMCs. These receptors all stem from a female donor in good health and CMV-seronegative.

The CDR3 coding sequence is TGTGCCAGCAGCTTACTAGCGGGAGAAGGTGGGGCCAACGTCCTGACTTTC. Translation gives CASSLLAGEGGANVLTF. The V call is TRBV11-2, the J call TRBJ2-6; the match to TRBD2 covers 10 bases. The CDR3 is made up of 17 amino acids. The V gene's germline CDR1 is SGHAT and CDR2 FQNNGV. The ends lost 2 bases at V and 3 bases at J; junction bases unmatched: 4.

This clone was observed a few times. This chain uses TRBV5-1 with TRBJ1-3; D is undetermined. V gave up 7 bases and J gave up 3 bases, with 14 bases separating them. The CDR3 is 14 residues long. Germline V CDR1 and CDR2: SGHRS, YFSETQ. The CDR3 DNA reads as TGCGCCAGCGCGGAGGGTTCGATTGGAAACACCATATATTTT. As protein: CASAEGSIGNTIYF. Looking up the rest from reference TRBV5-1 and TRBJ1-3 gives the full variable domain: KAGVTQTPRYLIKTRGQQVTLSCSPISGHRSVSWYQQTPGQGLQFLFEYFSETQRNKGNFPGRFSGRQFSNSRSEMNVSTLELGDSALYLCASAEGSIGNTIYFGEGSWLTVV.

Only a few counts were recorded for this clone. The chain recombines TRBV5-6 with TRBJ2-7; tentatively, D is TRBD1 (6 bases). This CDR3 has 14 amino acids. Germline CDR1 reads SGHDT; CDR2 reads YYEEEE. V was clipped by 0 bases and J by 2 bases, with 9 bases between them. CDR3 coding DNA: TGTGCCAGCAGCTTGGTCGGGACACCCTACGAGCAGTACTTC. Encoded protein: CASSLVGTPYEQYF.

The V and J genes are TRBV30 and TRBJ2-5; D not resolved. Germline CDR1 GTSNPN, CDR2 SVGIG (reference sequence). The CDR3 has 11 residues. Trimming removed 3 bases at V and 0 bases at J, with 2 bases between. The CDR3 sequence is CAWSYQETQYF. The DNA of the CDR3 is TGTGCCTGGAGCTACCAAGAGACCCAGTACTTC.

This clone was observed a few times. The V and J genes are TRBV6-5 and TRBJ1-5; TRBD1 matches at 7 bases. V lost 2 bases and J lost 4; bases outside the gene matches: 5. Per the germline V gene, CDR1 is MNHEY and CDR2 is SVGAGI. The CDR3 has 15 amino acids. The CDR3 sequence is CASSYRTGENQPQHF. CDR3 nucleotides: TGTGCCAGCAGTTACCGGACAGGCGAAAATCAGCCCCAGCATTTT.

This clone was seen a handful of times. The chain is built from TRBV6-5 and TRBJ2-4; weak D call: TRBD1 (6 bases). The CDR3 consists of 15 residues. The V end was cut by 10 bases, the J end by 0 bases, with 16 bases between. Germline CDR1 is MNHEY and CDR2 is SVGAGI. The CDR3, as DNA: TGTGCCACCCCCCTCTGGGGGCGAGCCAAAAACATTCAGTACTTC. Its protein product is CATPLWGRAKNIQYF.

This chain connects TRBV5-1 to TRBJ1-2; 8 nucleotides align to TRBD1. This CDR3 contains 15 residues. Germline values: CDR1 SGHRS, CDR2 YFSETQ. J lost 6 bases, V lost 4 bases, and 11 bases had no gene match. The CDR3 sequence is CASSLPQDRGNGYTF. CDR3 sequence (DNA): TGCGCCAGCAGCCTGCCACAAGACAGGGGTAATGGCTACACCTTC.

The gene calls are TRBV4-1 and TRBJ2-1; perhaps TRBD2 as D (5 bases). Trimming removed 2 bases from V and 4 bases from J, with 9 bases in between. The CDR3 runs 14 residues. Germline CDR1 MGHRA, CDR2 YSYEKL. The CDR3 here is CASSQLADYNEQFF. CDR3 nucleotide sequence: TGCGCCAGCAGCCAACTAGCAGATTACAATGAGCAGTTCTTC.

The CDR3, as DNA: TGTGCCAGCAGCTTAATCCAGGGCGAAGCTTTCTTT. It translates to CASSLIQGEAFF. The V and J genes are TRBV11-2 and TRBJ1-1, with a tentative D call TRBD1 (5 bases). The CDR3 runs 12 residues. Trimming left V 2 bases short and J 8 bases short, with 9 bases between. Germline V gene data show CDR1 as SGHAT and CDR2 as FQNNGV.

This clone was counted a few times. The chain recombines TRBV9 with TRBJ2-5; tentatively, D is TRBD1 (5 bases). CDR1 SGDLS and CDR2 YYNGEE come from the germline V gene. The CDR3 has 15 amino acids. V was trimmed by 0 bases and J by 5 bases, leaving 14 bases between them. This chain's CDR3 is CASSVESSGYETQYF. CDR3 in DNA: TGTGCCAGCAGCGTAGAGAGTTCAGGGTACGAGACCCAGTACTTC.

This chain uses TRBV7-9 with TRBJ1-2; D gene unclear. Looked up from germline, CDR1 is SEHNR and CDR2 is FQNEAQ (reference sequence). V lost 1 base and J lost 7, with 10 bases in between. This CDR3 region has 13 residues. The CDR3 DNA follows: TGTGCCAGCAGCTTAGACGCGGTTAGTGGCTACACCTTC. This sequence encodes CASSLDAVSGYTF.

J is TRBJ2-5 and V is TRBV27; possible D gene TRBD2, 7 bases. The CDR3 contains 15 residues. Germline V gives CDR1 MNHEY, CDR2 SMNVEV (reference sequence). V was shortened by 6 bases and J by 5 bases, with 19 bases between the two germline ends. In DNA, the CDR3 is TGTGCCAGCAGCTTTACCGCGGGGGCGCAGGAGACCCAGTACTTC. It yields the protein CASSFTAGAQETQYF.

The chain recombines TRBV27 with TRBJ2-1; tentative D call: TRBD1 (5 bases). CDR1 is MNHEY, CDR2 SMNVEV, per germline (reference sequence). Trimming cost V 5 bases and J 9 bases, with 14 bases left between them. The CDR3 length is 13 residues. DNA of the CDR3: TGTGCCAGCAGTCCGGACATACCCAGTGAGCAGTTCTTC. It yields the protein CASSPDIPSEQFF.

The rearrangement links TRBV5-6 to TRBJ2-7, with D perhaps TRBD1 (5 bases). The V gene lost 4 bases and the J gene lost 5 bases, with 16 bases spanning the gap. This CDR3 comprises 14 residues. CDR1 and CDR2 from the germline V gene are SGHDT and YYEEEE. DNA of the CDR3: TGTGCCAGCAGCCCGAACAGGTTAGGGGACGAGCAGTACTTC. As protein: CASSPNRLGDEQYF. Supplemented by reference TRBV5-6 and TRBJ2-7, the full variable domain reads DAGVTQSPTHLIKTRGQQVTLRCSPKSGHDTVSWYQQALGQGPQFIFQYYEEEERQRGNFPDRFSGHQFPNYSSELNVNALLLGDSALYLCASSPNRLGDEQYFGPGTRLTVT.

The V gene is TRBV7-6, the J gene TRBJ1-1; D is possibly TRBD1 (6 bases). This CDR3 is built from 16 residues. With 1 base removed from V and 6 bases from J, the gap between germline ends came to 18 bases. Germline CDR1 is SGHVS and CDR2 is FNYEAQ. DNA of the CDR3: TGTGCCAGCAGCTTAGGCGGGGGGCTGTTTTTTGCTGAAGCTTTCTTT. This codes for CASSLGGGLFFAEAFF. Full variable domain (rest looked up from reference TRBV7-6 and TRBJ1-1): GAGVSQSPRYKVTKRGQDVALRCDPISGHVSLYWYRQALGQGPEFLTYFNYEAQQDKSGLPNDRFSAERPEGSISTLTIQRTEQRDSAMYRCASSLGGGLFFAEAFFGQGTRLTVV.

This chain joins TRBV6-5 and TRBJ2-7, with 11 positions matching TRBD2. The CDR3 spans 15 residues. Trimming at V came to 6 bases and at J to 5 bases, leaving 9 bases not matched to a gene. Germline V gives CDR1 MNHEY, CDR2 SVGAGI. CDR3 nucleotides: TGTGCCAGCAGCCGAGCCGGACTAGCGGGCAACGAGCAGTACTTC. Translated: CASSRAGLAGNEQYF.

The CDR3 region is CSGSGTGFNEQFF. CDR3 sequence (DNA): TGCAGCGGTTCCGGGACAGGGTTTAATGAGCAGTTCTTC. The rearrangement joins TRBV29-1 to TRBJ2-1, with 9 positions matching TRBD1. The V segment lost 7 bases and the J segment 7 bases; nucleotides outside the gene matches: 8. Germline V lookup: CDR1 SQVTM, CDR2 ANQGSEA. The CDR3 length is 13 residues.

There are a few counts of this clone. This chain connects TRBV30 to TRBJ1-4, with D possibly being TRBD1 (5 bases). Per the germline V gene, CDR1 is GTSNPN and CDR2 is SVGIG (reference sequence). Trimming removed 0 bases from V and 11 bases from J, with 19 bases in between. The CDR3 spans 15 residues. The CDR3 DNA follows: TGTGCCTGGAGTGTACGGCGGGGCGGTGGGGGGAAACTGTTTTTT. It encodes CAWSVRRGGGGKLFF.

The V call is TRBV7-2, the J call TRBJ2-5; D is unclear. The CDR3 runs 13 residues. Germline CDR1 is SGHTA and CDR2 is FQGNSA. V gave up 2 bases and J gave up 4 bases, with 8 bases separating them. The CDR3 DNA sequence: TGTGCCAGCAGCTTAACTTCTACAGAGACCCAGTACTTC. Its translation is CASSLTSTETQYF.

This clone was detected a few times. The rearrangement links TRBV7-2 to TRBJ2-1; D possibly corresponds to TRBD2 (6 bases). Trimming shortened V by 11 bases and J by 4 bases, and 12 bases separated the two germline ends. Germline CDR1 reads SGHTA; CDR2 reads FQGNSA. The CDR3 contains 12 residues. The CDR3 reads CAVGTGYNEQFF. CDR3 bases: TGTGCCGTAGGGACTGGGTACAATGAGCAGTTCTTC.

This clone was seen a handful of times. The rearrangement joins TRBV6-6 to TRBJ1-2; 7 bases are a match to TRBD1. J was trimmed by 6 bases and V by 5 bases; bases with no gene match: 9. The CDR3 spans 14 residues. Germline CDR1 reads MNHNY; CDR2 reads SVGAGI (reference sequence). CDR3 amino acids: CASSLPGTVNGYTF. For the CDR3, the DNA is TGTGCCAGCAGTCTTCCCGGGACAGTCAATGGCTACACCTTC.

The chain joins TRBV7-3 to TRBJ2-2; 7 bases fit TRBD2. Germline V gives CDR1 SGHTA, CDR2 FQGTGA. Trimming cost V 2 bases and J 1 base; bases outside gene matches: 4. This CDR3 has 16 residues. The CDR3 region is CASSLRSGVNTGELFF. CDR3 DNA sequence: TGTGCCAGCAGCTTACGAAGCGGGGTGAACACCGGGGAGCTGTTTTTT.

The sample holds a few counts of this clone. The chain employs TRBV5-1 and TRBJ1-1; 9 bases align to TRBD1. Trimming removed 7 bases from V and 7 bases from J; junction bases left unmatched: 11. The germline V gene encodes CDR1 SGHRS and CDR2 YFSETQ. This CDR3 contains 14 residues. Written as DNA, the CDR3 is TGCGCCAGCGGGGATACAGGGGGCGCGGGTGAAGCTTTCTTT. Residues: CASGDTGGAGEAFF.

This clone was detected only a few times. The V and J genes are TRBV7-9 and TRBJ1-1, with D perhaps matching TRBD1 (5 bases). The CDR3 consists of 15 residues. Trimming took off 10 bases at V and 0 bases at J, with 18 bases between the two ends. Germline assignment: CDR1 SEHNR and CDR2 FQNEAQ (reference sequence). The CDR3 bases are TGTGCCATTTTTCGGGGGGGAAGCATGAACACTGAAGCTTTCTTT. This codes for CAIFRGGSMNTEAFF.

The rearrangement links TRBV4-3 to TRBJ2-3; tentative D call: TRBD2 (6 bases). The V gene lost 0 bases and the J gene lost 10 bases, with 11 bases spanning the gap. The CDR3 loop spans 13 amino acids. In germline, CDR1 is LGHNA, CDR2 YSLEER. The CDR3 nucleotides read TGCGCCAGCAGCCAAGATGGGGGGAGAGCGCAGTATTTT. This sequence encodes CASSQDGGRAQYF.

There are a few counts of this clone. This rearrangement joins TRBV18 to TRBJ2-3, with 9 bases lining up with TRBD1. Germline CDR1 is KGHSH and CDR2 is LQKENI. This CDR3 spans 16 amino acids. J was trimmed by 2 bases and V by 6 bases; bases with no gene match: 9. CDR3 DNA: TGTGCCAGCTCGACGAGCGGGACAGGGACCACAGATACGCAGTATTTT. Residues: CASSTSGTGTTDTQYF.

This clone was found a few times. V gene TRBV6-4 combines with J gene TRBJ1-2; the match to TRBD1 covers 7 bases. The germline gives CDR1 MRHNA, CDR2 SNTAGT. The CDR3 loop spans 16 amino acids. Losses at the gene ends were 8 bases for V and 3 bases for J; bases not matched to a gene: 15. CDR3 nucleotide sequence: TGTGCCAGCGGCCCCGGGACAGCCCTGGGGGACTATGGCTACACCTTC. It yields the protein CASGPGTALGDYGYTF.

V gene TRBV7-9 combines with J gene TRBJ2-3; 8 positions match TRBD1. CDR3 length: 15 residues. V shed 5 bases and J 2 bases; nucleotides not matched to a gene: 6. Germline CDR1 is SEHNR and CDR2 is FQNEAQ (reference sequence). CDR3 amino acids: CASSPGTGYTDTQYF. CDR3 coding DNA: TGTGCCAGCAGCCCCGGGACAGGATACACAGATACGCAGTATTTT.

The table lists this clone with a few counts. This chain links TRBV29-1 with TRBJ1-4, with 9 bases matching TRBD1. The V segment lost 7 bases and the J segment 8 bases; nucleotides outside the gene matches: 8. CDR3 length: 13 amino acids. Germline V gene sequence: CDR1 SQVTM, CDR2 ANQGSEA. The CDR3 DNA sequence: TGCAGCGCGGGGACAGGGAACGGAGAAAAACTGTTTTTT. This encodes CSAGTGNGEKLFF.

This clone was counted a few times. The genes are TRBV4-3 and TRBJ2-7; a weak D match, TRBD2 (5 bases). Germline CDR1 reads LGHNA; CDR2 reads YSLEER. V lost 4 bases to trimming and J lost 3 bases, with 13 bases between them. The CDR3 has 14 residues. CDR3 coding DNA: TGCGCCAGCAGCCCGTGGACCGGGGACTACGAGCAGTACTTC. Amino acids: CASSPWTGDYEQYF.

In its sample, this clone was seen a few times. This sequence joins TRBV6-5 and TRBJ1-2, with no clear D. This CDR3 contains 15 residues. Germline CDR1 reads MNHEY; CDR2 reads SVGAGI. The V gene lost 7 bases and the J gene lost 2 bases, with 17 bases spanning the gap. The DNA of the CDR3 is TGTGCCAGCAAACGGGGTACAGCAACCAACTATGGCTACACCTTC. This gives the protein CASKRGTATNYGYTF.